The TCR beta chain described here comes from a study of blood T cells in healthy people across ages. The germline V and J ends were trimmed by 5 bases and 2 bases, with 10 bases remaining between them. The CDR3 spans 13 residues. CDR1 MDHEN and CDR2 SYDVKM come from the germline V gene. Worth noting for this clonotype: What it binds is unknown.

Whole-study findings and limits: Estimated diversity, derived from one million T cells, was regarded as an underestimate. Age advanced and TCR beta diversity per million T cells fell, roughly linearly.

Using a J-beta primer mix together with a sample-barcoded 5' primer, a second PCR was run for roughly 6 to 12 cycles. Each cDNA molecule received a tag from a template-switch adaptor that had 12 random nucleotides. Each CDR3 protein is one row after TCRdb ran MiXCR on the 5' RACE reads. This sample has roughly 1.6 million distinct CDR3 sequences, with 30% to 40% found just once. The sample was blood. This receptor was identified in a young woman in good health. The chain couples TRBV28 to TRBJ2-7; D unresolved. Here the CDR3 reads CASSVRIPYEQYF. DNA for the CDR3: TGTGCCAGCAGTGTCCGAATTCCCTACGAGCAGTACTTC. Variable domain in full (rest from reference TRBV28 and TRBJ2-7): DVKVTQSSRYLVKRTGEKVFLECVQDMDHENMFWYRQDPGLGLRLIYFSYDVKMKEKGDIPEGYSVSREKKERFSLILESASTNQTSMYLCASSVRIPYEQYFGPGTRLTVT.